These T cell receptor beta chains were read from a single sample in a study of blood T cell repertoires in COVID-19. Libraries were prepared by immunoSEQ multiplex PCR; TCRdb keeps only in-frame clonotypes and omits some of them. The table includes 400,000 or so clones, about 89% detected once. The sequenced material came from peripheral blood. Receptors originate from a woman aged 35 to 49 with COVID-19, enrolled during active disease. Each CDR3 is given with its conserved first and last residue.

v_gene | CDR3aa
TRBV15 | CATSRDLRFGHKQFF
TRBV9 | CASSPMGQYTEAFF
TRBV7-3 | CASSSSSLAGGDNEQFF
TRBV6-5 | CASSYSNRGGELFF
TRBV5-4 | CASSLAGAGGAGEQYF
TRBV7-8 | CASSLEGLAGALRQETQYF
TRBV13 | CASSNNKPLHF
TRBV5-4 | CASSLQGGTNEKLFF
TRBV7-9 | CASSPRGTGALNEQFF
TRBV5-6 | CASSTGTGSYNSPLHF
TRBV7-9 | CASSPPGSYVGNTEAFF
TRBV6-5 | CASSTAGWVTEAFF
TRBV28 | CASSNPDRGATGELFF
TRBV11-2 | CASSLALQRSGNEQFF